Listed below are T cell receptor beta chains from one sample, sequenced in a study of cytomegalovirus exposure and HLA in healthy donors. The method was immunoSEQ multiplex PCR; TCRdb's version includes in-frame clones alone and lacks a portion of them. The sample gives about 160,000 clones, roughly 76% of which show up once; roughly an eighth is in the top ten. Sequencing was carried out using PBMCs. These TCRs come from a woman between 45 and 60 years old in good health and CMV-seronegative. The CDR3 runs from the conserved cysteine through the conserved F or W. The order of the fields is clone size, J gene, V gene, CDR3 length, D gene, CDR3 DNA, CDR3 protein. The D gene is left open where the match is weak. Clone size is given for some rows only: seen once, a few or many times, or a class if the clone is expanded.

abundance: -
j_gene: TRBJ2-1
v_gene: TRBV7-9
len: 14
d_gene: -
CDR3nt: TGTGCCAGCAGCTCAACTAGTTTGGGGGGTGAGCAGTTCTTC
CDR3aa: CASSSTSLGGEQFF

abundance: -
j_gene: TRBJ1-5
v_gene: TRBV19
len: 12
d_gene: -
CDR3nt: TGTGCCAGTAGTCCCCCTAGTCAGCCCCAGCATTTT
CDR3aa: CASSPPSQPQHF

abundance: -
j_gene: TRBJ2-7
v_gene: TRBV7-2
len: 14
d_gene: TRBD1
CDR3nt: TGTGCCAGCAGCTTAAACAGGGGACCCTACGAGCAGTACTTC
CDR3aa: CASSLNRGPYEQYF

abundance: -
j_gene: TRBJ2-7
v_gene: TRBV7-2
len: 12
d_gene: -
CDR3nt: TGTGCCAGCAGCTTCGGGGTCTACGAGCAGTACTTC
CDR3aa: CASSFGVYEQYF

abundance: -
j_gene: TRBJ2-1
v_gene: TRBV9
len: 17
d_gene: -
CDR3nt: TGTGCCAGCAGCTCCAGCGAAGGAGGGAGGCATTACAATGAGCAGTTCTTC
CDR3aa: CASSSSEGGRHYNEQFF

abundance: once
j_gene: TRBJ1-1
v_gene: TRBV19
len: 12
d_gene: -
CDR3nt: TGTGCCAGTGAGGACAGGAACACTGAAGCTTTCTTT
CDR3aa: CASEDRNTEAFF

abundance: -
j_gene: TRBJ2-6
v_gene: TRBV9
len: 18
d_gene: TRBD1
CDR3nt: TGTGCCAGCAGCGTAGCCCCGGGACAGTTCTCTGGGGCCAACGTCCTGACTTTC
CDR3aa: CASSVAPGQFSGANVLTF

abundance: -
j_gene: TRBJ2-7
v_gene: TRBV15
len: 14
d_gene: -
CDR3nt: TGTGCCACCAGCAGAGACAGGGTAGGTTACGAGCAGTACTTC
CDR3aa: CATSRDRVGYEQYF

abundance: few
j_gene: TRBJ1-4
v_gene: TRBV7-9
len: 12
d_gene: -
CDR3nt: TGTTCCAGCAGCCTGACAGGAGAAAAACTGTTTTTT
CDR3aa: CSSSLTGEKLFF

abundance: -
j_gene: TRBJ1-1
v_gene: TRBV7-2
len: 14
d_gene: -
CDR3nt: TGTGCCAGCAGCTTCCAGGGTTCGGGCACTGAAGCTTTCTTT
CDR3aa: CASSFQGSGTEAFF

abundance: -
j_gene: TRBJ2-3
v_gene: TRBV13
len: 19
d_gene: TRBD2
CDR3nt: TGTGCCAGCAGCCCCCTGAGGGCGGGGGGGCCCCAGGGACCAGATACGCAGTATTTT
CDR3aa: CASSPLRAGGPQGPDTQYF

abundance: once
j_gene: TRBJ2-1
v_gene: TRBV9
len: 17
d_gene: TRBD2
CDR3nt: TGTGCCAGCAGCGTAGAAGATCTAGCGGGTACTGGGGATGAGCAGTTCTTC
CDR3aa: CASSVEDLAGTGDEQFF

abundance: few
j_gene: TRBJ2-5
v_gene: TRBV6-1
len: 13
d_gene: -
CDR3nt: TGTGCCAGCAGTGATGGGACTGAAGAGACCCAGTACTTC
CDR3aa: CASSDGTEETQYF

abundance: -
j_gene: TRBJ2-3
v_gene: TRBV7-3
len: 17
d_gene: TRBD1
CDR3nt: TGTGCCAGCAGCTTAACTCCTCCGACAGGGAGCACAGATACGCAGTATTTT
CDR3aa: CASSLTPPTGSTDTQYF

abundance: -
j_gene: TRBJ1-1
v_gene: TRBV7-8
len: 15
d_gene: -
CDR3nt: TGTGCCAGCCACGCCCGAGCAGGGGTGGTCACTGAAGCTTTCTTT
CDR3aa: CASHARAGVVTEAFF

abundance: -
j_gene: TRBJ2-7
v_gene: TRBV7-2
len: 14
d_gene: TRBD2
CDR3nt: TGTGCCAGCAGCTTACTAGCGGGACTCTACGAGCAGTACTTC
CDR3aa: CASSLLAGLYEQYF

abundance: -
j_gene: TRBJ2-3
v_gene: TRBV29-1
len: 14
d_gene: -
CDR3nt: TGCAGCGTAGCCCCCCCCAGGGAGGCAGATACGCAGTATTTT
CDR3aa: CSVAPPREADTQYF

abundance: -
j_gene: TRBJ2-7
v_gene: TRBV18
len: 12
d_gene: -
CDR3nt: TGTGCCAGCTCACCGGACAGTTACGAGCAGTACTTC
CDR3aa: CASSPDSYEQYF

abundance: -
j_gene: TRBJ1-2
v_gene: TRBV9
len: 17
d_gene: TRBD1
CDR3nt: TGTGCCAGCAGCGCAGGACAGGGGGGAATCTCCAACTATGGCTACACCTTC
CDR3aa: CASSAGQGGISNYGYTF

abundance: -
j_gene: TRBJ2-5
v_gene: TRBV5-6
len: 13
d_gene: -
CDR3nt: TGTGCCAGCAGCTTGTACGGGGTGGAGACCCAGTACTTC
CDR3aa: CASSLYGVETQYF

abundance: -
j_gene: TRBJ2-3
v_gene: TRBV29-1
len: 13
d_gene: TRBD1
CDR3nt: TGCAGCGTCGGACAGGACAGCACAGATACGCAGTATTTT
CDR3aa: CSVGQDSTDTQYF

abundance: -
j_gene: TRBJ2-1
v_gene: TRBV9
len: 16
d_gene: TRBD2
CDR3nt: TGTGCCAGCAGCGTAGGACTAGCGGAGAGGAACAATGAGCAGTTCTTC
CDR3aa: CASSVGLAERNNEQFF

abundance: -
j_gene: TRBJ2-7
v_gene: TRBV6-1
len: 15
d_gene: TRBD2
CDR3nt: TGTGCCAGCAGTGCGGCTAGCGGGAGACTATACGAGCAGTACTTC
CDR3aa: CASSAASGRLYEQYF

abundance: -
j_gene: TRBJ2-1
v_gene: TRBV28
len: 14
d_gene: -
CDR3nt: TGTGCCAGCACCCGATCTTGGGGGCCCCTAGGGCAGTTCTTC
CDR3aa: CASTRSWGPLGQFF

abundance: -
j_gene: TRBJ1-4
v_gene: TRBV6-5
len: 15
d_gene: TRBD1
CDR3nt: TGTGCCAGCAGGCGATCAGGGGGCGCATATGAAAAACTGTTTTTT
CDR3aa: CASRRSGGAYEKLFF

abundance: -
j_gene: TRBJ2-3
v_gene: TRBV5-1
len: 15
d_gene: TRBD2
CDR3nt: TGCGCCAGCAGCTTGTCAGGGACTAGGGCAGATACGCAGTATTTT
CDR3aa: CASSLSGTRADTQYF

abundance: -
j_gene: TRBJ2-3
v_gene: TRBV5-1
len: 14
d_gene: TRBD2
CDR3nt: TGCGCCAGCACCCCAGAACCGGGACTCGGGGGGGAGTATTTT
CDR3aa: CASTPEPGLGGEYF

abundance: -
j_gene: TRBJ2-7
v_gene: TRBV6-5
len: 15
d_gene: TRBD1
CDR3nt: TGTGCCAGCAGGGGACAGGACTCGAGGTCCGACGAGCAGTACTTC
CDR3aa: CASRGQDSRSDEQYF